These 9 T cell receptor beta chains were sequenced from one sample in a study of CXCR3-negative and CXCR3-positive naive CD8 T cells. TRB cDNA was prepared as libraries by UMI-labeled 5' RACE. With the 5' RACE reads reprocessed, TCRdb shows one record per CDR3 protein and no DNA. Here the sample table reports roughly 110,000 distinct CDR3 sequences. Study-level results: For CXCR3-positive naive cells, TRB CDR3s were more hydrophobic than those of CXCR3-negative naive cells.

These receptors have no known antigen. Sequencing was performed on naive CXCR3+ CD8+ T cells from blood. The subset denotes: CD45RO-CCR7+CD27+CD95- naive CD8+ T cells expressing CXCR3 (TNR3+). The receptor source for this set is a human donor in good health. Some clones in this sample may be carry-over from other donors' samples.

The chain has TRBV20-1 and TRBJ2-1; with no DNA, the TCRdb D assignment of TRBD1 cannot be verified. This CDR3 is 15 amino acids long. Per germline, CDR1 DFQATT and CDR2 SNEGSKA (reference sequence). This CDR3 reads CSARLGAADYNEQFF.

This sequence joins TRBV5-1 and TRBJ2-7; TCRdb names TRBD1, which stays unverified in the absence of DNA. The length of the CDR3 is 13 residues. The germline gives CDR1 SGHRS, CDR2 YFSETQ. CDR3 sequence: CASSTTGGYEQYF.

The chain recombines TRBV29-1 with TRBJ2-7; with no DNA, the TCRdb D assignment of TRBD1 cannot be verified. This CDR3 is built from 16 residues. Germline assignment: CDR1 SQVTM and CDR2 ANQGSEA. The CDR3: CSVIPISDRSSYEQYF.

This sequence joins TRBV6-2 or TRBV6-3 and TRBJ2-5; TCRdb gives TRBD2 as the D gene, but with no DNA this cannot be confirmed. Germline V gene lookup returns CDR1 MNHEY and CDR2 SVGEGT. The CDR3 is made up of 14 amino acids. Here the CDR3 reads CASSYSLEGETQYF.

The chain is built from TRBV28 and TRBJ2-3; TCRdb's assignment of TRBD2 cannot be checked, as there is no DNA. The CDR3 totals 14 residues. Germline CDR1 is MDHEN and CDR2 is SYDVKM. The CDR3 sequence: CASSGLAGGDTQYF. Full variable domain (rest looked up from reference TRBV28 and TRBJ2-3): DVKVTQSSRYLVKRTGEKVFLECVQDMDHENMFWYRQDPGLGLRLIYFSYDVKMKEKGDIPEGYSVSREKKERFSLILESASTNQTSMYLCASSGLAGGDTQYFGPGTRLTVL.

The chain combines TRBV4-2 with TRBJ2-3; there is no DNA to check the TCRdb D call of TRBD2. This CDR3 is built from 15 residues. The V gene's germline CDR1 is LGHNA and CDR2 YNFKEQ. The CDR3 region is CASKARESSTDTQYF.

The rearrangement links TRBV7-9 to TRBJ2-5; checking the TCRdb D call of TRBD1 is not possible without DNA. This CDR3 contains 14 residues. CDR1 and CDR2 from the germline V gene are SEHNR and FQNEAQ (reference sequence). The CDR3 here is CASSKFQGDETQYF.

The chain links TRBV20-1 to TRBJ2-7. This CDR3 spans 12 amino acids. Germline V gene data show CDR1 as DFQATT and CDR2 as SNEGSKA (reference sequence). The CDR3 region is CSAKDLSYEQYF.

The V call is TRBV29-1, the J call TRBJ1-4; TCRdb's D gene call, TRBD1, goes unchecked for lack of DNA. Germline-derived CDR1 and CDR2 are SQVTM and ANQGSEA. The CDR3 totals 17 residues. CDR3 residues: CSVEEPGSVATNEKLFF.